This TCR beta chain derives from a study of Graves' ophthalmopathy and Graves' hyperthyroidism listed by TCRdb under 2018. For the wider study: Peripheral blood was collected at initial diagnosis, before any treatment. To tell Graves' ophthalmopathy apart from Graves' hyperthyroidism, and to predict which patients would progress to ophthalmopathy, the study relied on TCR beta repertoire signatures. In total, around 130 blood samples were TCR-sequenced: around 42 ophthalmopathy, around 75 hyperthyroidism and approximately 17 hyperthyroidism-to-ophthalmopathy patients. To explore V-J signatures that distinguish ophthalmopathy from hyperthyroidism, a discovery set of under 110 patients was enrolled, made up of around 44 with ophthalmopathy and under 65 with stable hyperthyroidism. The independent validation cohort included about 19 hyperthyroidism patients plus 17 patients who later progressed from hyperthyroidism to ophthalmopathy. T-cell repertoires of thyroid tissue and blood were compared in six hyperthyroidism patients. Following sample collection, hyperthyroidism patients were given methimazole at a starting dose of 30 mg daily, and ophthalmopathy patients were given high-dose intravenous methylprednisolone. The 100 discovery patients were randomly split 7:3 into training and test sets. Summary of the overall study and its limitations: In validation, the model predicted ophthalmopathy progression with about 70% sensitivity and roughly 72% specificity; 12 predicted patients were CT-confirmed with GO in a median of about 6.1 months. Sample size was not predetermined statistically, and investigators were not blinded to group allocation. In cross-validation, the 13-signature model distinguished ophthalmopathy from stable hyperthyroidism with approximately 90% sensitivity and 81% to 82% specificity, while in the test set the corresponding values were roughly 80% and 75%. Most expanded thyroid clonotypes with frequency above 0.001 were also detected in blood, suggesting blood repertoires may reflect the thyroid immune response.

The germline V and J ends show losses of 3 bases and 5 bases respectively, and no gene match explains 6 bases of the junction. The CDR3 runs 15 amino acids, cysteine and phenylalanine included. This entry keeps only the CDR3 DNA: 45 bases, framed from base 1. CDR1 and CDR2 are drawn from the germline V gene: SGHRS, YFSETQ. Hyperthyroidism was considered stable if no progression to ophthalmopathy occurred within 18 months of follow-up. Hyperthyroidism patients were newly diagnosed, were aged 18 to 65 years, and had a disease duration under 2 months. Patients with other autoimmune diseases, uncontrolled infections, pregnancy or lactation were excluded from the study. Clinical symptoms, serum thyroxine, TRAb, thyroid ultrasound and orbital computed tomography were used for diagnosis. PBMCs were isolated from about 9.2 ml of fresh peripheral blood by Ficoll-Paque density gradient centrifugation. Total RNA was extracted with Trizol reagent and quality-checked on an Agilent 2100 Bioanalyzer.

The sample holds many counts of this clonotype. The antigen it binds to is not known. Base qualities are not recorded, but no much larger clone differs from it by a single base. TCR beta CDR3 regions were amplified from RNA transcripts for repertoire sequencing. The first round of RT-PCR was done with HTBI primers and the Qiagen OneStep RT-PCR kit, and was followed by a second round of multiplex PCR, then size selection and purification. The libraries underwent paired-end sequencing with 100 bp reads on an Illumina HiSeq2000. The published analysis was carried out like this. Reads were processed with SOAPnuke, discarding reads with adapters, uncalled bases, mean Phred below 15, or no exact constant-primer or identifier match. High-quality paired reads were merged with COPE v1.2.5. Clonotypes were defined as unique nucleotide sequences and were aligned to IMGT TRB V, D and J references using MiTCR v1.1. The analysis was limited to V-J combinations with a frequency above 0.0001, which together covered approximately 99% of the repertoires. For each V-J combination, a TCR clonal expansion and chaos score was defined as the ratio of F50 clonal expansion to chaos observed in the TCRdist matrix. Features were reduced by Welch's t-statistics and random forest to around 14 V-J combinations, which fed a naive Bayes classifier. The similarity between thyroid and blood repertoires was quantified using the Morisita-Horn index. TCRdb itself trimmed the public reads at Q25 with fastp, ran MiXCR and retained productive beta chains. Rows are combined by CDR3 protein, so each entry shows the most common genes and DNA. TCRdb's processing, not the authors' own work, is the source of the V and J calls. The sample table contains 620,000 or so distinct CDR3 sequences; only one count was recorded for about a fifth of them. Around 6.9% of the sample belongs to the ten largest clones.

Sequencing was performed on peripheral blood. The chain is encoded by TRBV5-1 joined to TRBJ2-2, with 8 central nucleotides matching TRBD2. The origin of this receptor is a young woman with stable Graves' hyperthyroidism. Some clones in this sample may be carry-over from other donors' samples. Donor details come from another sample of the same person, matched by shared clones. At the DNA level, the sequence is TGCGCCAGCAGCTCCGGGGGGGCCTGGACCGGGGAGCTGTTTTTT. This encodes CASSSGGAWTGELFF.